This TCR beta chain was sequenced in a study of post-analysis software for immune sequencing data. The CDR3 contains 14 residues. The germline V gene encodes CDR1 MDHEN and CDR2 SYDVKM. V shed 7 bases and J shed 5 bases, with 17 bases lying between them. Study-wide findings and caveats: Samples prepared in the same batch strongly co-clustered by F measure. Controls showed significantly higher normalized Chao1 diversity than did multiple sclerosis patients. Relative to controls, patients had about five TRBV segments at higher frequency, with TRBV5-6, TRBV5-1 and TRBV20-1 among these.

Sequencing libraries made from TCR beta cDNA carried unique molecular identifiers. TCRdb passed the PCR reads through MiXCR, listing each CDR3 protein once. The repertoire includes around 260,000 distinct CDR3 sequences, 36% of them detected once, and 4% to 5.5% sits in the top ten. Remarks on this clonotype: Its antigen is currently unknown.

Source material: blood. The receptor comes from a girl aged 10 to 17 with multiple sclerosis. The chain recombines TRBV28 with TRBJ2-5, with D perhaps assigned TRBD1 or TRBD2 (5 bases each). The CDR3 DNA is TGTGCCAGCAACCTGGGACGGGTTGAGGAGACCCAGTACTTC. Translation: CASNLGRVEETQYF.